The clone carrying this T cell receptor (beta chain) showed up just a few times. Its antigen is unidentified. The data were obtained in a study of Ad26.COV2.S vaccination and SARS-CoV-2 variants. Study results and limitations: Higher spike-specific TCR breadth was found in vaccine recipients than in placebo recipients. Comparability of non-spike TCR breadth was observed across vaccine and placebo recipients.

Sample treatment: around 19 received Ad26.COV2.S at low or high dose, single or two shots; about 5 received placebo; per-sample allocation not given. Samples came from day 63 after the first vaccine or placebo injection. Germline V CDR1 and CDR2: LNHNV, YYDKDF (reference sequence). CDR3 length: 12 amino acids. With 0 bases removed from V and 6 bases from J, the gap between germline ends came to 6 bases. Clones were read by immunoSEQ multiplex PCR, and TCRdb kept only the in-frame ones, dropping some. The table has about 400,000 clones, about 88% seen once; the top ten hold under 2%. The rearrangement joins TRBV15 to TRBJ2-7, with D possibly being TRBD1 (6 bases). The TCR was taken from a person between 18 and 65 years old who received the Ad26.COV2.S COVID-19 vaccine or a placebo. The sequencing here drew on peripheral blood, taken in a trial of Ad26.COV2.S vaccine versus placebo. The CDR3 nucleotides are TGTGCCACCAGCAGAGAAGGGGGCGAGCAGTACTTC. Protein sequence: CATSREGGEQYF.